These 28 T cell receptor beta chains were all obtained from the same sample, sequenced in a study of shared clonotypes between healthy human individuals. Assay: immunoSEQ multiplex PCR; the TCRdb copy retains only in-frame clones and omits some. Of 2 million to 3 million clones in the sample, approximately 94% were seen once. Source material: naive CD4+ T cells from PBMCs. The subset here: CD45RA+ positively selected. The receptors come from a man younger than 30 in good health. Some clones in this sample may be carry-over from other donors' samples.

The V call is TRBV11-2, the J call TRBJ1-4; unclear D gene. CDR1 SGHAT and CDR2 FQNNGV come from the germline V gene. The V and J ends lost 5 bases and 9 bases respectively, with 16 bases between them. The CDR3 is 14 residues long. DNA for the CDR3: TGTGCCAGCAGCACCCCCCCGCATACCCAAAAACTGTTTTTT. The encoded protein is CASSTPPHTQKLFF.

DNA of the CDR3: TGCGCCAGCAGTCAATCGAGGGGGTCTGGGGCCAACGTCCTGACTTTC. This sequence encodes CASSQSRGSGANVLTF. V usage is TRBV23-1 and J usage is TRBJ2-6, with D maybe TRBD1 (6 bases). TRBV23-1 is noted as an ORF with a role that remains uncertain. CDR3 length: 16 amino acids. V lost 0 bases and J 1 base, leaving 7 bases between the germline ends.

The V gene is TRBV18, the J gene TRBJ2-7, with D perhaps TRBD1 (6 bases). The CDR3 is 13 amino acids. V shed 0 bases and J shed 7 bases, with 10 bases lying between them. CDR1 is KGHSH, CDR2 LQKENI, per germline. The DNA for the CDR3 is TGTGCCAGCTCACCACCCTCCAGGGGAGAGCAGTACTTC. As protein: CASSPPSRGEQYF.

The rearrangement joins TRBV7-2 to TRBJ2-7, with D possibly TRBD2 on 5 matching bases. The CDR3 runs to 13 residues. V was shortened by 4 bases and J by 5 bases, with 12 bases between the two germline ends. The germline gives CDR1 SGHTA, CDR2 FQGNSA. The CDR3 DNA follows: TGTGCCAGCAGCTCAAGCGGATCCGACGAGCAGTACTTC. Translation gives CASSSSGSDEQYF.

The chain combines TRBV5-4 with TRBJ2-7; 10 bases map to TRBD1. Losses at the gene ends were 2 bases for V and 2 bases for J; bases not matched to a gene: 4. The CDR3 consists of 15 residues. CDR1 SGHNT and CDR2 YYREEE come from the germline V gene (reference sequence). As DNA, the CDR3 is TGTGCCAGCAGCTTTGGTGGACAGGGGGCCTACGAGCAGTACTTC. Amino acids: CASSFGGQGAYEQYF. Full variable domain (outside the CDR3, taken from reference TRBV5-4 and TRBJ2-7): ETGVTQSPTHLIKTRGQQVTLRCSSQSGHNTVSWYQQALGQGPQFIFQYYREEENGRGNFPPRFSGLQFPNYSSELNVNALELDDSALYLCASSFGGQGAYEQYFGPGTRLTVT.

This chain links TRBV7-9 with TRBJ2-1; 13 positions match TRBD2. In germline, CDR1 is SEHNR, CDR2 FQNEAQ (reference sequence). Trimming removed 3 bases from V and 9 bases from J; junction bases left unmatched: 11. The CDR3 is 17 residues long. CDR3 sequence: CASSLGGLAGDNSEQFF. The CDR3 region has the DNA TGTGCCAGCAGCTTGGGCGGACTAGCGGGGGATAATTCTGAGCAGTTCTTC. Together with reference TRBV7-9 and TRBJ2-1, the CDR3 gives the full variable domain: DTGVSQNPRHKITKRGQNVTFRCDPISEHNRLYWYRQTLGQGPEFLTYFQNEAQLEKSRLLSDRFSAERPKGSFSTLEIQRTEQGDSAMYLCASSLGGLAGDNSEQFFGPGTRLTVL.

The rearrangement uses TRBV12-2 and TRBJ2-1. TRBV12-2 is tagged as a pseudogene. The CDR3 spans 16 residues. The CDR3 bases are TGTGCAAGTCGCATTGGGACCGCCTCTTCCTACAATGAGCAGTTCTTC. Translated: CASRIGTASSYNEQFF.

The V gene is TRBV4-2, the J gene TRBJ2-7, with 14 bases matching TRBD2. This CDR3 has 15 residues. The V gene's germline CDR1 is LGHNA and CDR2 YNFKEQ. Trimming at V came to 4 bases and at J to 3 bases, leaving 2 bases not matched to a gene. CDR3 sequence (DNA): TGTGCCAGCAGCCCGACTAGCGGGAGGGACTACGAGCAGTACTTC. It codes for CASSPTSGRDYEQYF.

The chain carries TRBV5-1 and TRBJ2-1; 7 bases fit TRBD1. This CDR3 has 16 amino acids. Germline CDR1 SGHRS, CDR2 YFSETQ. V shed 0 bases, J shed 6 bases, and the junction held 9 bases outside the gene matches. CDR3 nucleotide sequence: TGCGCCAGCAGCTTGGCAGGGGGAGCTGCCATCAATGAGCAGTTCTTC. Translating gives CASSLAGGAAINEQFF.

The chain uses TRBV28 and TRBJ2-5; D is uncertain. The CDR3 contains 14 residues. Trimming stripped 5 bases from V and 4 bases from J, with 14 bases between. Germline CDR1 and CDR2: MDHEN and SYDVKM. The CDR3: CASSPARWGETQYF. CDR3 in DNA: TGTGCCAGCAGTCCAGCAAGGTGGGGAGAGACCCAGTACTTC. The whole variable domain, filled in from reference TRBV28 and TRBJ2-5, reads DVKVTQSSRYLVKRTGEKVFLECVQDMDHENMFWYRQDPGLGLRLIYFSYDVKMKEKGDIPEGYSVSREKKERFSLILESASTNQTSMYLCASSPARWGETQYFGPGTRLLVL.

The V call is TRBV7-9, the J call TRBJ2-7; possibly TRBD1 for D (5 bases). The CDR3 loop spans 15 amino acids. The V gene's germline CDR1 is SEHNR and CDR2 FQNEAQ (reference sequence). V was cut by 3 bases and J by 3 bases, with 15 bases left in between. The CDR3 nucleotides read TGTGCCAGCAGCTTTGGTAGGGGTCCTAGCTACGAGCAGTACTTC. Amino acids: CASSFGRGPSYEQYF.

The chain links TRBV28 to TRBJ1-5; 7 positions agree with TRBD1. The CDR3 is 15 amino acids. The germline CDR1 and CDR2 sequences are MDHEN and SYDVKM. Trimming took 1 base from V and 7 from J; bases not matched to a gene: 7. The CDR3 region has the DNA TGTGCCAGCAGTTTATCATCGTCAGGGGGACAGCCCCAGCATTTT. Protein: CASSLSSSGGQPQHF.

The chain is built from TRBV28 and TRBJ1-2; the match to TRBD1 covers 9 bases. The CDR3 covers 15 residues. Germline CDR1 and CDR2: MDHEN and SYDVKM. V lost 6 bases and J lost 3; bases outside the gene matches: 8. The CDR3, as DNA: TGTGCCAGCAGCGCAACCGGGACAGGGCACTATGGCTACACCTTC. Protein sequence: CASSATGTGHYGYTF.

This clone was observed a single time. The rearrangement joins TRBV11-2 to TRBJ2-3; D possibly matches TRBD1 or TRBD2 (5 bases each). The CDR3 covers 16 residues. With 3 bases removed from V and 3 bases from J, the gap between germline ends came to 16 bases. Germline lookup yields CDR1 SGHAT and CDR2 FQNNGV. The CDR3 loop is CASSFVGRHSTDTQYF. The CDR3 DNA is TGTGCCAGCAGCTTTGTGGGACGTCACTCTACAGATACGCAGTATTTT.

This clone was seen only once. CDR3 residues: CASSLTGDLYEQYF. The CDR3 DNA follows: TGTGCCAGCAGCTTGACTGGGGACCTCTACGAGCAGTACTTC. This chain joins TRBV5-4 and TRBJ2-7; perhaps D is TRBD1 or TRBD2 (5 bases each). V dropped 1 base and J dropped 3 bases, with 11 bases sitting between them. The CDR3 runs to 14 residues. In germline, CDR1 is SGHNT, CDR2 YYREEE (reference sequence).

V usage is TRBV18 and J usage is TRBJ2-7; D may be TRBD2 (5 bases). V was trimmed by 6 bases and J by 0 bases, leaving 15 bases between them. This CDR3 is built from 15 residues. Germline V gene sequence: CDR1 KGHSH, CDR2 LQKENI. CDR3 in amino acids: CASSPRTGNSYEQYF. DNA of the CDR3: TGTGCCAGCTCGCCTCGGACTGGGAACTCCTACGAGCAGTACTTC.

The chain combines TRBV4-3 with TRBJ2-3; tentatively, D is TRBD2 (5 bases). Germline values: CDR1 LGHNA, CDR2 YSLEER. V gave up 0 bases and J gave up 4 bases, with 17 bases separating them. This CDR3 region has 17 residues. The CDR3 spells CASSQDFPEDEADTQYF. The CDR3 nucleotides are TGCGCCAGCAGCCAAGATTTCCCGGAGGACGAGGCAGATACGCAGTATTTT.

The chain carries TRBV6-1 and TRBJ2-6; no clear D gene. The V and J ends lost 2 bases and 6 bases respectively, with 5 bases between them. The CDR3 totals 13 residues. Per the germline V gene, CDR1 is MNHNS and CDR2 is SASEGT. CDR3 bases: TGTGCCAGCAGTGAATTGCAGGCCAACGTCCTGACTTTC. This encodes CASSELQANVLTF.

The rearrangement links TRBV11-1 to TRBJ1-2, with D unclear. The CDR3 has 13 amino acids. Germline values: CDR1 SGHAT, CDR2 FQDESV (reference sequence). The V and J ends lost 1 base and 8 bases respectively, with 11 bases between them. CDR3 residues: CASSLERLGGYTF. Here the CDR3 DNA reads TGTGCCAGCAGCTTAGAACGATTGGGGGGCTACACCTTC.

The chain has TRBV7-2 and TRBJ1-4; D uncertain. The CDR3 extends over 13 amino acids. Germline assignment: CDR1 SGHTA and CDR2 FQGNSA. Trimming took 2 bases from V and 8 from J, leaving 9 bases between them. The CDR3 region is CASSLRFGEKLFF. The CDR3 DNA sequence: TGTGCCAGCAGCTTAAGGTTTGGCGAAAAACTGTTTTTT.

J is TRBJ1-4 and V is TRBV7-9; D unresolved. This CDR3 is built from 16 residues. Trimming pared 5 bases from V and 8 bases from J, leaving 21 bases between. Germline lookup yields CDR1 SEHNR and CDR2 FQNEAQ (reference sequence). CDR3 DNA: TGTGCCAGCAGCCGTCGGGGTGGGGTTCGCGGGGAAAAACTGTTTTTT. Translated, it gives CASSRRGGVRGEKLFF.

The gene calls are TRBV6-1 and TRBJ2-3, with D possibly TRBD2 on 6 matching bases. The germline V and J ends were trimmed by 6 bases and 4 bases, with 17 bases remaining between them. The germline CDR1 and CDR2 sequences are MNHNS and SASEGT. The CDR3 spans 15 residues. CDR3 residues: CASRRLVVMPDTQYF. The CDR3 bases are TGTGCCAGCAGAAGACTAGTGGTCATGCCAGATACGCAGTATTTT.

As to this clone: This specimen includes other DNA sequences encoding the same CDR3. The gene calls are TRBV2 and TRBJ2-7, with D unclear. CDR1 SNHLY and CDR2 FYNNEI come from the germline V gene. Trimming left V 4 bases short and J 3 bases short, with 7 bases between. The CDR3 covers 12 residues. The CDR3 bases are TGTGCCAGCAGTGTTTCCGGCTACGAGCAGTACTTC. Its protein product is CASSVSGYEQYF.

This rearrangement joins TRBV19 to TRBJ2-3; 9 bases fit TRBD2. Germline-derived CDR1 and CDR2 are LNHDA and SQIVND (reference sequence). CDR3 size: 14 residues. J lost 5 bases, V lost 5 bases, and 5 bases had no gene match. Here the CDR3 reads CASSSGTSLDTQYF. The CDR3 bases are TGTGCCAGTAGTTCCGGGACTAGCTTAGATACGCAGTATTTT.

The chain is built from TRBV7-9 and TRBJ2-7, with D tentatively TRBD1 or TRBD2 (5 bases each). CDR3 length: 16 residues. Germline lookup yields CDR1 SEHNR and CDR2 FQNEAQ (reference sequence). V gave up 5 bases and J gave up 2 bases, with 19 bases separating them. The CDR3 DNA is TGTGCCAGCAGCCCCCTAACTGGGACCGGTCCCTACGAGCAGTACTTC. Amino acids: CASSPLTGTGPYEQYF.

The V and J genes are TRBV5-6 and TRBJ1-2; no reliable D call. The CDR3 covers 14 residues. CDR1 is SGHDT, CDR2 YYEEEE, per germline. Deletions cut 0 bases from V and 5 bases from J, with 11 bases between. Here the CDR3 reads CASSLERTVYGYTF. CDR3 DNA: TGTGCCAGCAGCTTGGAGAGGACGGTTTATGGCTACACCTTC. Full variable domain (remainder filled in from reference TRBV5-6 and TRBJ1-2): DAGVTQSPTHLIKTRGQQVTLRCSPKSGHDTVSWYQQALGQGPQFIFQYYEEEERQRGNFPDRFSGHQFPNYSSELNVNALLLGDSALYLCASSLERTVYGYTFGSGTRLTVV.

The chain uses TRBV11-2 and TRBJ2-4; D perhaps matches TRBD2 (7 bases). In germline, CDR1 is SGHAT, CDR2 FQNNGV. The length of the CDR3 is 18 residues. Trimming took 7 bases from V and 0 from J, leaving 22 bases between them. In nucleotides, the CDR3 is TGTGCCAGCACCTCCCGCCCGGGGGGCGGGATAGCCAAAAACATTCAGTACTTC. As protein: CASTSRPGGGIAKNIQYF.

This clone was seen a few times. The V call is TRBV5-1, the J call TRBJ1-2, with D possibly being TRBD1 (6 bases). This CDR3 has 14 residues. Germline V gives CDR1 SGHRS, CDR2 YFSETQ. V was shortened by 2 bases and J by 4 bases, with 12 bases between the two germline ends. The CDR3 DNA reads TGCGCCAGCAGCTTAGGGGGTGGACCCTATGGCTACACCTTC. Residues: CASSLGGGPYGYTF.